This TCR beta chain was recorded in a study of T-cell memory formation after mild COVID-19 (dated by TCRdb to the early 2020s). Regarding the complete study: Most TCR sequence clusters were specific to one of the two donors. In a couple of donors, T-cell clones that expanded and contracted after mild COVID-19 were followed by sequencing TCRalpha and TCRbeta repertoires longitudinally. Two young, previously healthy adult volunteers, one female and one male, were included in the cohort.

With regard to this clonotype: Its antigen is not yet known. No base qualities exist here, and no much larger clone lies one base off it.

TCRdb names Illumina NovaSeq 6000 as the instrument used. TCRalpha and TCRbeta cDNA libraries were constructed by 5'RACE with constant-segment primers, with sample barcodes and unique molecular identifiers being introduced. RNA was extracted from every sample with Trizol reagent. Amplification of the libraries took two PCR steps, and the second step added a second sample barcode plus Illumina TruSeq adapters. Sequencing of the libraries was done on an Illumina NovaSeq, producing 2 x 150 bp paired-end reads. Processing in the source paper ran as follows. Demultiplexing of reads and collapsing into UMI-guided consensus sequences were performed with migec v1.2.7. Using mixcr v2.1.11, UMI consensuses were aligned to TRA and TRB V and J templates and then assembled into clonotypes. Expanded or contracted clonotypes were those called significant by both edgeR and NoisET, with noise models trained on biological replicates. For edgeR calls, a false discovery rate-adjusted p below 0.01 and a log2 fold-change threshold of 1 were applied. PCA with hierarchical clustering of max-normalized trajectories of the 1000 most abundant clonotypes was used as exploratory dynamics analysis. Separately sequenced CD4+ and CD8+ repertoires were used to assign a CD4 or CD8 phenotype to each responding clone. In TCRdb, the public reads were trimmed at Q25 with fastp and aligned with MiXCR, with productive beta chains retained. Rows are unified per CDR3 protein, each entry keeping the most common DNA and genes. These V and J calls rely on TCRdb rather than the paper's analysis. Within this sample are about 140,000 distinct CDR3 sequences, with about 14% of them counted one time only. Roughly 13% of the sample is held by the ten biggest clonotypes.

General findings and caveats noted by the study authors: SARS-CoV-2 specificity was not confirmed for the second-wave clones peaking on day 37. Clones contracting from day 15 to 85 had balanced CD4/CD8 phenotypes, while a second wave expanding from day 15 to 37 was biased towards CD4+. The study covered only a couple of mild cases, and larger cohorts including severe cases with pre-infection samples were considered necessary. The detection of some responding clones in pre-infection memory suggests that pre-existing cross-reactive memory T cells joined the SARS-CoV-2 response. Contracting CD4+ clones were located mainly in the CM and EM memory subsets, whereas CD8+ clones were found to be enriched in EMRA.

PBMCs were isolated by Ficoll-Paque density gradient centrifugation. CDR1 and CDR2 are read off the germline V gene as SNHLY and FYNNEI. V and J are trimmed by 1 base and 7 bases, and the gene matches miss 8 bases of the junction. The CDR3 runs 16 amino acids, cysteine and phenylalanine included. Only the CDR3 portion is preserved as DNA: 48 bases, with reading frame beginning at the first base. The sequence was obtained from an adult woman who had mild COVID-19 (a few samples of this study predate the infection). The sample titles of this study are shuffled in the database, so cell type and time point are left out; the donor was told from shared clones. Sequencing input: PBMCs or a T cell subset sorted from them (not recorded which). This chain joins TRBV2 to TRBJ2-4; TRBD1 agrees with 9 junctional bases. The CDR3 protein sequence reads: CASSEVLGTGRNIQYF. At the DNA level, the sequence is TGTGCCAGCAGTGAAGTGCTCGGGACAGGGAGGAACATTCAGTACTTC.